Included here is one T cell receptor beta chain sequence, with context. Its target is unknown. The V and J ends lost 2 bases and 5 bases respectively, with 22 bases between them. This CDR3 contains 18 residues. Germline V CDR1 and CDR2: MGHRA, YSYEKL. This specimen comes from a study of shared clonotypes between healthy human individuals. In the study overall: Donors had three CD4 naive, three CD4 memory, two CD8 naive and one CD8 memory plate apiece. The study's findings and limits: Naive CD4 clonotypes overlapped across a handful of donors at around 4.7%. The expectation was that sequencing depth would affect clonotype sharing among donors.

Assay: immunoSEQ multiplex PCR; the TCRdb copy retains only in-frame clones and omits some. The sample includes millions of clones, 85% to 95% of them seen just once. Specimen: naive CD4+ T cells sorted from blood. Specified subset: CD45RA+ positively selected. This chain connects TRBV4-1 to TRBJ1-5; possibly TRBD1 for D (5 bases). This sequence originates from a man younger than 30 in good health. CDR3 sequence reads: CASSQSSLGTPIDQPQHF. DNA for the CDR3: TGCGCCAGCAGCCAATCCTCACTCGGGACTCCGATTGATCAGCCCCAGCATTTT.